This note documents a single T cell receptor beta chain sequence. Its antigen is as yet unknown. The data stem from a study of T-cell reconstitution after alpha-beta-depleted transplantation in children. Study conclusions and caveats: Where alpha-beta T cells came from about two months after transplant was reportedly several hundred expanded graft clones.

Researchers prepared the TCRbeta library using unique molecular identifiers, the study reports. TCRdb itself ran the PCR reads through MiXCR, one entry per CDR3 protein. Here the sample spans roughly 350,000 distinct CDR3 sequences, about 17% being singletons. Germline V gives CDR1 MNHEY, CDR2 SVGAGI. V shed 0 bases and J shed 0 bases, with 17 bases lying between them. The CDR3 is 19 residues long. The TCR sequence derives from a male patient between 2 and 10 years old who had a stem cell transplant for acute lymphoblastic leukemia, so the T cells may come from the graft donor. The sequenced sample was PBMCs, mostly from graft donor cells, obtained 360 days after TCRalphabeta/CD19-depleted stem cell transplant. The chain couples TRBV6-5 to TRBJ2-2; D might be TRBD1 (6 bases). CDR3 sequence reads: CASSYSSDPRDTNTGELFF. The CDR3 nucleotides read TGTGCCAGCAGTTACTCGTCTGACCCCAGGGACACGAACACCGGGGAGCTGTTTTTT.